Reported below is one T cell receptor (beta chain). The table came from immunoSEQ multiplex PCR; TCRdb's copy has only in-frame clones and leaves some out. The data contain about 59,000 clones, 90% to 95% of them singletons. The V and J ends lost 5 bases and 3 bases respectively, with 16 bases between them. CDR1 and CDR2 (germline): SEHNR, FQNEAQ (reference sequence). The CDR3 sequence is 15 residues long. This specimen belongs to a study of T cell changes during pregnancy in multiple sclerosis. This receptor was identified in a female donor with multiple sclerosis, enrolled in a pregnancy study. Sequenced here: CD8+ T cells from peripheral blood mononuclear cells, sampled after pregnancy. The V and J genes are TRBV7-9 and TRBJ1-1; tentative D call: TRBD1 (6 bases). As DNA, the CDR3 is TGTGCCAGCAGCCTCAACAGGGTTGCTTACACTGAAGCTTTCTTT. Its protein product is CASSLNRVAYTEAFF.